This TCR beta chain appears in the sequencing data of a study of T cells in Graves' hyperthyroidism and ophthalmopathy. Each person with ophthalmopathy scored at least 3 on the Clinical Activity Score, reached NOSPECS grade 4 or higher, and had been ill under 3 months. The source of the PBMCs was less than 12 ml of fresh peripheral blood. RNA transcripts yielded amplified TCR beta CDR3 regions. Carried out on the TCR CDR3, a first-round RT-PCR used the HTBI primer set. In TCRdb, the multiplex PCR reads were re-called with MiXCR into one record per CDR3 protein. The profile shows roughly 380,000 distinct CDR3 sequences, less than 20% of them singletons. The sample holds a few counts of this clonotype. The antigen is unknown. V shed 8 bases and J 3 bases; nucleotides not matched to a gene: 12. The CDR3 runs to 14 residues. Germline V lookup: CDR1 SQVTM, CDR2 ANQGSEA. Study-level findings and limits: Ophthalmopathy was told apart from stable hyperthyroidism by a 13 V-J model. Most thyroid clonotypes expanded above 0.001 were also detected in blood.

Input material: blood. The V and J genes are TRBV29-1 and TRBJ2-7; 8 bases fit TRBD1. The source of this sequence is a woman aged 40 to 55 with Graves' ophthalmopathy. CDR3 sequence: CSTTAGTGSYEQYF. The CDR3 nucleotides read TGCAGCACTACCGCCGGGACAGGAAGCTACGAGCAGTACTTC.